This T cell receptor (beta chain) was profiled in a study of T-cell memory formation after mild COVID-19. General study results and limits: Day 15 to 85 contracting clones showed balanced CD4/CD8; day 15 to 37 expanders favored CD4+. What remained unconfirmed was the SARS-CoV-2 specificity of second-wave clones peaking on day 37. Cross-reactive memory appears to have joined, as suggested by some responding clones showing up in pre-infection memory.

This clonotype appeared many times. The antigen is undetermined. Per germline, CDR1 SGDLS and CDR2 YYNGEE. The junction had 7 bases not matched to a gene; V was cut back by 4 bases and J by 4 bases. This CDR3 comprises 14 residues. TCRdb re-derived calls from the 5' RACE reads in MiXCR, one entry per CDR3 protein. The table has under 650,000 distinct CDR3 sequences, over 15% seen once. This TCR was sampled from an adult woman who had mild COVID-19 (a few samples of this study predate the infection). Cell type and time point are not known. Input material: PBMCs or a T cell subset sorted from them (not recorded which). V usage is TRBV9 and J usage is TRBJ2-7, with 8 bases identical to TRBD2. CDR3 coding DNA: TGTGCCAGCAGCAAAGGGACTAGTGCGTACGAGCAGTACTTC. Translation gives CASSKGTSAYEQYF.